These 3 T cell receptor beta chains originate from one sample sequenced in a study of shared clonotypes between healthy human individuals. The protocol was immunoSEQ multiplex PCR, while the TCRdb copy is restricted to in-frame clones and leaves out a portion. Of 2 million to 3 million clones in the sample, roughly 92% were seen once. Sequenced sample: naive CD4+ T cells sorted from blood. Subset indicated: CD45RA+ positively selected. These receptor sequences come from a man aged 18 to 30 in good health.

This chain links TRBV4-1 with TRBJ2-1; a possible D gene is TRBD1 (6 bases). The CDR3 covers 16 residues. CDR1 and CDR2 (germline): MGHRA, YSYEKL. V was pared by 0 bases and J by 4 bases, with 13 bases between. Written as DNA, the CDR3 is TGCGCCAGCAGCCAAGATCAGGGGATGGGTTACAATGAGCAGTTCTTC. It codes for CASSQDQGMGYNEQFF.

The chain links TRBV5-1 to TRBJ2-5; D perhaps matches TRBD2 (5 bases). This CDR3 contains 17 residues. From germline, CDR1 is SGHRS and CDR2 YFSETQ. V dropped 4 bases and J dropped 5 bases, with 24 bases sitting between them. The CDR3 loop reads CASSPLDSVRPGETQYF. The CDR3 coding sequence is TGCGCCAGCAGCCCCTTGGATTCGGTTCGCCCGGGGGAGACCCAGTACTTC.

The chain combines TRBV28 with TRBJ2-1, with a tentative D call TRBD2 (6 bases). V was cut by 10 bases and J by 9 bases, with 16 bases left in between. The germline CDR1 and CDR2 sequences are MDHEN and SYDVKM. CDR3 size: 12 residues. The CDR3 loop reads CAIRGAASEQFF. The CDR3 bases are TGTGCCATACGCGGGGCCGCCTCTGAGCAGTTCTTC.